This TCR beta chain was retrieved from a study of PD-L1 blockade in urothelial cancer. About the study: Patients began atezolizumab, 1,200 mg intravenously every 3 weeks, in 2014.

Time point reported: peripheral blood 6 weeks after treatment start. Germline assignment: CDR1 MDHEN and CDR2 SYDVKM. The V gene end was trimmed by 5 bases and the J gene end by 10 bases; junction bases not matched to a gene: 17. CDR3 length equals 17 residues. In its sample, this clone was seen once. Sequencing was performed with immunoSEQ multiplex PCR; in TCRdb, only in-frame clones are kept and a portion is missing. The data contain roughly 45,000 clones, 80% to 90% of them singletons. The sequenced sample was PBMCs, obtained around atezolizumab (anti-PD-L1) treatment. The TCR originated in a man between 65 and 80 years old with urothelial cancer. The chain joins TRBV28 to TRBJ2-1; 10 bases match TRBD2. In DNA form, the CDR3 reads TGTGCCAGCAGTCCCCTGGTATGGCTAGCGGGAGTAAAGGAGCAGTTCTTC. Its translation is CASSPLVWLAGVKEQFF.